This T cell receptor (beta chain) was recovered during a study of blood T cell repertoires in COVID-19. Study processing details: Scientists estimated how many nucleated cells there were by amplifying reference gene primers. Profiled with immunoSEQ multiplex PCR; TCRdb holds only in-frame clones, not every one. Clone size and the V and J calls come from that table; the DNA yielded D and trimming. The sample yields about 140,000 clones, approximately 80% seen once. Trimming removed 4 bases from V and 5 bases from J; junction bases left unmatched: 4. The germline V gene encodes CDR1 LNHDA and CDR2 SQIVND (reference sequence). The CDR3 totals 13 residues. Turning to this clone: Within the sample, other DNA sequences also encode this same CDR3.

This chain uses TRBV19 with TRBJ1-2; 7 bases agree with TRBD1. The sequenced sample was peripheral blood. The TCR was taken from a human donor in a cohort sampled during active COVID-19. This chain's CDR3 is CASSTDRIYGYTF. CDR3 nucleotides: TGTGCCAGTAGTACGGACAGGATATATGGCTACACCTTC.